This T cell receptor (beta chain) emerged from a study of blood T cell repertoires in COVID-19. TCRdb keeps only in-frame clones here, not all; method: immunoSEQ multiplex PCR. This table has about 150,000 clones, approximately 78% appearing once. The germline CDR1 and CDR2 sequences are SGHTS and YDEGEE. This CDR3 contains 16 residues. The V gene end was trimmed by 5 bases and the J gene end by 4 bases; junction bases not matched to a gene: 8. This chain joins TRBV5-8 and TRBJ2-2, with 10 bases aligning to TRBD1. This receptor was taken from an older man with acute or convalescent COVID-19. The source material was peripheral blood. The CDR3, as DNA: TGTGCCAGCAGTCCATTGGGACAGGGGACCACCGGGGAGCTGTTTTTT. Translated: CASSPLGQGTTGELFF.